What follows are 30 T cell receptor beta chains derived from one specimen sequenced in a study of CD8+ T cells in alopecia areata. Extracted RNA was reverse transcribed into cDNA, the sequencing template. TCRdb's table, derived via immunoSEQ multiplex PCR, lists solely in-frame clones and lacks some. Here the sample spans roughly 200,000 clones, 63% being singletons. The source material was CD4+ T cells sorted from blood, sampled at week 0. The source of these receptors is a human donor with alopecia areata.

This clone has a handful of counts. J is TRBJ1-5 and V is TRBV7-2, with no clear D. Looked up from germline, CDR1 is SGHTA and CDR2 is FQGNSA. The CDR3 covers 13 residues. V gave up 1 base and J gave up 6 bases, with 7 bases separating them. The CDR3 loop is CASSLVGFQPQHF. CDR3 in DNA: TGTGCCAGCAGCTTAGTGGGGTTTCAGCCCCAGCATTTT. Drawing the rest from reference TRBV7-2 and TRBJ1-5, the complete variable domain is GAGVSQSPSNKVTEKGKDVELRCDPISGHTALYWYRQSLGQGLEFLIYFQGNSAPDKSGLPSDRFSAERTGGSVSTLTIQRTQQEDSAVYLCASSLVGFQPQHFGDGTRLSIL.

The chain recombines TRBV27 with TRBJ2-7; tentatively, D is TRBD1 (6 bases). CDR3 size: 17 residues. Looked up from germline, CDR1 is MNHEY and CDR2 is SMNVEV (reference sequence). With 6 bases removed from V and 0 bases from J, the gap between germline ends came to 21 bases. The CDR3 is CASRTTGTKGFSYEQYF. The CDR3 bases are TGTGCCAGCAGAACTACCGGGACAAAGGGTTTCTCCTACGAGCAGTACTTC.

This clone has more than one count but fewer than ten. The rearrangement uses TRBV25-1 and TRBJ2-7, with D possibly TRBD2 on 5 matching bases. This CDR3 region has 11 residues. Germline V gene data show CDR1 as MGHDK and CDR2 as SYGVNS. V gave up 5 bases and J gave up 6 bases, with 8 bases separating them. CDR3 protein: CASSLGIEQYF. The CDR3 DNA is TGTGCCAGCAGTCTCGGGATCGAGCAGTACTTC.

This clone came up a few times. A read error may account for a junction end that differs from germline. The chain employs TRBV5-6 and TRBJ1-2, with 8 bases fitting TRBD1. Germline V gene lookup returns CDR1 SGHDT and CDR2 YYEEEE. This CDR3 has 15 residues. CDR3 in amino acids: CASSLGQAGPYGYTF. In nucleotides, the CDR3 is TGTGCCAGCAGTTTGGGACAGGCCGGCCCCTATGGCTACACCTTC. The variable domain in full, completed from reference TRBV5-6 and TRBJ1-2, reads DAGVTQSPTHLIKTRGQQVTLRCSPKSGHDTVSWYQQALGQGPQFIFQYYEEEERQRGNFPDRFSGHQFPNYSSELNVNALLLGDSALYLCASSLGQAGPYGYTFGSGTRLTVV.

The V gene is TRBV5-1, the J gene TRBJ1-1; unclear D gene. The V gene's germline CDR1 is SGHRS and CDR2 YFSETQ. V was shortened by 2 bases and J by 0 bases, with 11 bases between the two germline ends. The CDR3 has 15 residues. CDR3 protein: CASSLYNVLNTEAFF. The CDR3 region has the DNA TGCGCCAGCAGCTTATATAATGTCCTGAACACTGAAGCTTTCTTT.

V usage is TRBV4-3 and J usage is TRBJ2-2, with D possibly matching TRBD2 (7 bases). Trimming cost V 6 bases and J 6 bases, with 14 bases left between them. Germline V gives CDR1 LGHNA, CDR2 YSLEER. The CDR3 has 14 residues. The CDR3 region has the DNA TGCGCCAGCAGTCGAGTCGGGGGGCCCGGGGAGCTGTTTTTT. Translated, it gives CASSRVGGPGELFF.

This clone was seen only a few times. CDR3 coding DNA: TGCAGCGTTGGAACCTTGGATTGGGACAGGGTGGAAAATGAGCAGTTCTTC. Protein: CSVGTLDWDRVENEQFF. The chain combines TRBV29-1 with TRBJ2-1; 9 nucleotides line up with TRBD1. Germline trimming cut 4 bases from V and 7 bases from J; bases unmatched to any gene: 17. The CDR3 spans 17 residues. CDR1 is SQVTM, CDR2 ANQGSEA, per germline.

The J gene is TRBJ1-1, the V gene TRBV6-5; the D is unclear. This CDR3 spans 13 amino acids. Germline lookup yields CDR1 MNHEY and CDR2 SVGAGI. V lost 6 bases and J lost 0, with 8 bases in between. CDR3 residues: CASSATVNTEAFF. In DNA form, the CDR3 reads TGTGCCAGCAGCGCTACCGTGAACACTGAAGCTTTCTTT.

In this sample, this clone turned up a few times. This chain uses TRBV6-1 with TRBJ2-3; perhaps TRBD1 as D (6 bases). CDR1 is MNHNS, CDR2 SASEGT, per germline. The length of the CDR3 is 13 residues. With 10 bases removed from V and 5 bases from J, the gap between germline ends came to 16 bases. CDR3 amino acids: CATIPRGRDTQYF. The CDR3 nucleotides are TGTGCCACCATTCCCAGGGGCCGAGATACGCAGTATTTT.

The gene calls are TRBV7-9 and TRBJ1-1, with D tentatively TRBD1 (5 bases). The CDR3 has 13 amino acids. V gave up 4 bases and J gave up 12 bases, with 18 bases separating them. CDR1 is SEHNR, CDR2 FQNEAQ, per germline (reference sequence). This chain's CDR3 is CASSSWGDSGTFF. CDR3 sequence (DNA): TGTGCCAGCAGCTCCTGGGGAGACAGTGGGACTTTCTTT.

This sequence joins TRBV4-3 and TRBJ1-6; TRBD1 is a possible D gene (5 bases). Germline CDR1 reads LGHNA; CDR2 reads YSLEER. The CDR3 loop spans 16 amino acids. Trimming removed 1 base at V and 14 bases at J, with 21 bases between. The CDR3 region is CASSQATLQGPPALHF. The CDR3 DNA reads as TGCGCCAGCAGCCAAGCTACTCTTCAGGGCCCCCCGGCCCTCCACTTT.

This clone occurred a few times. The V gene is TRBV30, the J gene TRBJ1-1; the D is unclear. V lost 4 bases and J 6 bases, leaving 9 bases between the germline ends. In germline, CDR1 is GTSNPN, CDR2 SVGIG (reference sequence). This CDR3 has 11 residues. The CDR3 bases are TGTGCCTGGACCCAAGTCGCTGAAGCTTTCTTT. Its protein product is CAWTQVAEAFF.

This clone was counted between two and nine times. The chain combines TRBV7-9 with TRBJ1-2; perhaps TRBD1 as D (6 bases). The CDR3 has 15 amino acids. Germline V gene lookup returns CDR1 SEHNR and CDR2 FQNEAQ (reference sequence). V gave up 4 bases and J gave up 2 bases, with 14 bases separating them. The CDR3 DNA reads TGTGCCAGCAGCTCCCCGGGACAAATAAACTATGGCTACACCTTC. It specifies CASSSPGQINYGYTF.

This clone came up once. The V and J genes are TRBV4-3 and TRBJ1-1; 7 nucleotides line up with TRBD1. The CDR3 totals 13 residues. CDR1 is LGHNA and CDR2 is YSLEER in the germline V gene. The V segment lost 0 bases and the J segment 12 bases; nucleotides outside the gene matches: 7. As DNA, the CDR3 is TGCGCCAGCAGCCAAGAGCTTCGACAGGGCCCTTTCTTT. Residues: CASSQELRQGPFF.

This chain connects TRBV27 to TRBJ1-5, with 9 bases aligning to TRBD1. Germline lookup yields CDR1 MNHEY and CDR2 SMNVEV (reference sequence). CDR3 size: 16 residues. V was clipped by 5 bases and J by 2 bases; unmatched bases: 7. In DNA, the CDR3 is TGTGCCAGCAGTCAGCTCCGACAGGGGGGCAATCAGCCCCAGCATTTT. Amino acids: CASSQLRQGGNQPQHF.

This clone was found a few times. The chain employs TRBV29-1 and TRBJ2-4, with 8 bases matching TRBD1. The CDR3 extends over 14 amino acids. The junction had 7 bases not matched to a gene; V was cut back by 4 bases and J by 5 bases. CDR1 is SQVTM, CDR2 ANQGSEA, per germline. CDR3 sequence: CSVVFPGGENIQYF. DNA for the CDR3: TGCAGCGTTGTTTTTCCAGGGGGCGAAAACATTCAGTACTTC.

The genes are TRBV7-9 and TRBJ2-1; D unresolved. With 8 bases removed from V and 6 bases from J, the gap between germline ends came to 8 bases. Per germline, CDR1 SEHNR and CDR2 FQNEAQ (reference sequence). The CDR3 sequence is 11 residues long. For the CDR3, the DNA is TGTGCCAGCTCCCCGGCCAATGAGCAGTTCTTC. It specifies CASSPANEQFF.

This rearrangement joins TRBV5-1 to TRBJ1-3, with D uncertain. V was cut by 4 bases and J by 0 bases, with 20 bases left in between. CDR3 length: 18 residues. Germline V gene data show CDR1 as SGHRS and CDR2 as YFSETQ. This CDR3 is CASSLDPGRPTSGNTIYF. In nucleotides, the CDR3 is TGCGCCAGCAGCCTGGATCCCGGCAGGCCGACCTCTGGAAACACCATATATTTT.

This clone appeared a few times. The chain's CDR3 is CASSEFSSGETYEQYF. The CDR3 region has the DNA TGTGCCAGCAGTGAATTTTCGTCAGGGGAGACCTACGAGCAGTACTTC. This chain links TRBV25-1 with TRBJ2-7, with a weak D call TRBD1 (6 bases). V shed 1 base and J shed 2 bases, with 15 bases lying between them. Germline CDR1 is MGHDK and CDR2 is SYGVNS. The CDR3 extends over 16 amino acids.

This clone was recorded a few times. This chain links TRBV30 with TRBJ1-6; 8 bases match TRBD1. The CDR3 sequence is 13 residues long. Germline V gene data show CDR1 as GTSNPN and CDR2 as SVGIG (reference sequence). V shed 8 bases, J shed 11 bases, and the junction held 11 bases outside the gene matches. The CDR3 is CAGKRDRGTPLHF. The CDR3 DNA follows: TGTGCCGGGAAGCGAGACAGGGGAACACCCCTCCACTTT.

This clone was picked up a small number of times. The rearrangement links TRBV6-6 to TRBJ1-5; maybe TRBD1 (5 bases). V was trimmed by 8 bases and J by 5 bases, leaving 16 bases between them. Germline V lookup: CDR1 MNHNY, CDR2 SVGAGI (reference sequence). The CDR3 is 14 residues long. Here the CDR3 DNA reads TGTGCCAGCCAGGGACCGGGGAGGGATCAGCCCCAGCATTTT. It codes for CASQGPGRDQPQHF.

This chain links TRBV10-1 with TRBJ1-2; D unclear. V gave up 3 bases and J gave up 0 bases, with 5 bases separating them. Germline V lookup: CDR1 WNHNN, CDR2 SYGVQD (reference sequence). There are 13 residues in the CDR3. In nucleotides, the CDR3 is TGCGCCAGCAGTGACAGGCCTAACTATGGCTACACCTTC. It translates to CASSDRPNYGYTF.

The rearrangement links TRBV2 to TRBJ1-1; D might be TRBD1 (5 bases). Trimming removed 5 bases at V and 3 bases at J, with 19 bases between. Germline CDR1 is SNHLY and CDR2 is FYNNEI. There are 16 residues in the CDR3. DNA for the CDR3: TGTGCCAGCAGTATCCCCCTCGGGGCGGGGGACACTGAAGCTTTCTTT. This sequence encodes CASSIPLGAGDTEAFF.

A note on this clone: Other DNA sequences in the same sample also yield this CDR3. The rearrangement uses TRBV30 and TRBJ2-7; D perhaps matches TRBD1 (5 bases). The CDR3 runs 13 residues. With 0 bases removed from V and 1 base from J, the gap between germline ends came to 7 bases. Germline CDR1 GTSNPN, CDR2 SVGIG (reference sequence). The CDR3, as DNA: TGTGCCTGGAGTGTAAAGGGGTCCTACGAGCAGTACTTC. Protein sequence: CAWSVKGSYEQYF. Full variable domain (missing parts from reference TRBV30 and TRBJ2-7): SQTIHQWPATLVQPVGSPLSLECTVEGTSNPNLYWYRQAAGRGLQLLFYSVGIGQISSEVPQNLSASRPQDRQFILSSKKLLLSDSGFYLCAWSVKGSYEQYFGPGTRLTVT.

The V gene is TRBV14, the J gene TRBJ2-1; TRBD1 or TRBD2 may be the D gene (5 bases each). The V gene's germline CDR1 is SGHDN and CDR2 FVKESK. Trimming left V 6 bases short and J 3 bases short, with 18 bases between. This CDR3 region has 16 residues. CDR3 sequence (DNA): TGTGCCAGCAGTGAGGGGCGGACCGCAATCTACAATGAGCAGTTCTTC. Translating it yields CASSEGRTAIYNEQFF. Variable domain in full (rest from reference TRBV14 and TRBJ2-1): EAGVTQFPSHSVIEKGQTVTLRCDPISGHDNLYWYRRVMGKEIKFLLHFVKESKQDESGMPNNRFLAERTGGTYSTLKVQPAELEDSGVYFCASSEGRTAIYNEQFFGPGTRLTVL.

The chain employs TRBV6-5 and TRBJ1-1; TRBD1 might be the D (6 bases). The V and J ends lost 6 bases and 4 bases respectively, with 15 bases between them. Germline V lookup: CDR1 MNHEY, CDR2 SVGAGI. The CDR3 has 14 residues. CDR3 sequence: CASREQGEGTEAFF. For the CDR3, the DNA is TGTGCCAGCAGAGAACAGGGTGAGGGCACTGAAGCTTTCTTT.

This clone was detected only a few times. The V gene is TRBV2, the J gene TRBJ2-1; possibly TRBD2 for D (5 bases). Trimming took off 3 bases at V and 9 bases at J, with 15 bases between the two ends. The V gene's germline CDR1 is SNHLY and CDR2 FYNNEI. This CDR3 has 14 amino acids. In DNA form, the CDR3 reads TGTGCCAGCAGTGATTCGCGTGGGAGAACTGAGCAGTTCTTC. Its translation is CASSDSRGRTEQFF.

This clone has a handful of counts. J is TRBJ2-7 and V is TRBV11-2, with D hard to call. Trimming left V 1 base short and J 5 bases short, with 9 bases between. Germline assignment: CDR1 SGHAT and CDR2 FQNNGV. CDR3 length: 13 residues. CDR3 coding DNA: TGTGCCAGCAGCTTAGCCACCCGCGACGAGCAGTACTTC. Its translation is CASSLATRDEQYF.

This clone was counted between two and nine times. This sequence joins TRBV29-1 and TRBJ2-5; a possible D gene is TRBD2 (5 bases). Per the germline V gene, CDR1 is SQVTM and CDR2 is ANQGSEA. The V end was cut by 5 bases, the J end by 3 bases, with 13 bases between. The length of the CDR3 is 13 residues. The CDR3 DNA follows: TGCAGCGTTAGACCGGGAACCAAAGAGACCCAGTACTTC. Amino acid sequence: CSVRPGTKETQYF.

The chain is built from TRBV29-1 and TRBJ2-5; D possibly corresponds to TRBD1 (6 bases). Between the trimmed V and J ends, which lost 2 bases and 2 bases, there was a span of 9 bases. The CDR3 sequence is 13 residues long. Germline loops: CDR1 SQVTM, CDR2 ANQGSEA. Here the CDR3 reads CSVEPQGQETQYF. The CDR3 bases are TGCAGCGTTGAACCTCAGGGGCAAGAGACCCAGTACTTC. The full variable domain, rest sourced from reference TRBV29-1 and TRBJ2-5, is SAVISQKPSRDICQRGTSLTIQCQVDSQVTMMFWYRQQPGQSLTLIATANQGSEATYESGFVIDKFPISRPNLTFSTLTVSNMSPEDSSIYLCSVEPQGQETQYFGPGTRLLVL.